What follows are 27 T cell receptor beta chains derived from one specimen sequenced in a study of cytomegalovirus exposure and HLA in healthy donors. Primers for the PCR totalled 60 Vbeta and 13 Jbeta. Assay used: immunoSEQ multiplex PCR; TCRdb lists only in-frame clones, some missing. This listing includes about 130,000 clones. Material: PBMCs. The receptors were sampled from a woman between 40 and 55 years old in good health and CMV-seropositive.

This chain uses TRBV5-1 with TRBJ2-7; 12 bases fit TRBD1. The J segment lost 6 bases and the V segment lost 4 bases, leaving 5 bases of the junction unmatched. The CDR3 loop spans 14 amino acids. CDR1 is SGHRS and CDR2 is YFSETQ in the germline V gene. The CDR3 coding sequence is TGCGCCAGCAGCCCCGGGACAGGGGGCGCCGAGCAGTACTTC. Encoded protein: CASSPGTGGAEQYF.

The V call is TRBV2, the J call TRBJ2-7; 9 nucleotides agree with TRBD2. With 6 bases clipped from V and 1 base from J, the junction kept 7 bases outside the gene matches. Per the germline V gene, CDR1 is SNHLY and CDR2 is FYNNEI. There are 15 residues in the CDR3. The CDR3, as DNA: TGTGCCAGCAGCGTAGCGGGAGTTCAGTCCTACGAGCAGTACTTC. Encoded protein: CASSVAGVQSYEQYF.

The chain has TRBV6-5 and TRBJ2-3; 9 bases line up with TRBD2. Germline V lookup: CDR1 MNHEY, CDR2 SVGAGI. CDR3 size: 16 residues. V shed 3 bases, J shed 2 bases, and the junction held 6 bases outside the gene matches. The CDR3 DNA sequence: TGTGCCAGCAGTTATCAGGCGGGAGGGCCCACAGATACGCAGTATTTT. Encoded protein: CASSYQAGGPTDTQYF.

This rearrangement joins TRBV19 to TRBJ2-1; no clear D. Trimming cost V 1 base and J 3 bases, with 4 bases left between them. The germline V gene has CDR1 LNHDA and CDR2 SQIVND (reference sequence). This CDR3 region has 13 residues. The CDR3 loop reads CASSIGGYNEQFF. CDR3 sequence (DNA): TGTGCCAGTAGTATAGGCGGCTACAATGAGCAGTTCTTC.

This sequence joins TRBV29-1 and TRBJ2-5, with unresolved D. Trimming took off 4 bases at V and 6 bases at J, with 9 bases between the two ends. This CDR3 spans 11 amino acids. Germline CDR1 SQVTM, CDR2 ANQGSEA. CDR3 sequence reads: CSVVYLQTQYF. The CDR3 DNA reads TGCAGCGTTGTTTACTTGCAGACCCAGTACTTC.

The chain employs TRBV7-9 and TRBJ2-2, with D perhaps TRBD2 (5 bases). Trimming removed 5 bases from V and 7 bases from J, with 14 bases in between. CDR3 length: 14 amino acids. Germline CDR1 and CDR2: SEHNR and FQNEAQ (reference sequence). CDR3 DNA sequence: TGTGCCAGCAGCGGAGAAACGGGGAGCGGGGAGCTGTTTTTT. As protein: CASSGETGSGELFF.

The V and J genes are TRBV6-6 and TRBJ1-5, with 8 positions matching TRBD1. The CDR3 length is 16 residues. The J segment lost 6 bases and the V segment lost 5 bases, leaving 12 bases of the junction unmatched. Germline V CDR1 and CDR2: MNHNY, SVGAGI (reference sequence). The DNA for the CDR3 is TGTGCCAGCAGTGGCGAAGGACAGGGATCAAGTCAGCCCCAGCATTTT. Residues: CASSGEGQGSSQPQHF.

This chain links TRBV7-3 with TRBJ2-5; possible D gene TRBD2, 6 bases. The CDR3 loop spans 13 amino acids. Germline lookup yields CDR1 SGHTA and CDR2 FQGTGA. Deletions cut 5 bases from V and 5 bases from J, with 12 bases between. The chain's CDR3 is CASSPGGTETQYF. The CDR3 DNA follows: TGTGCCAGCAGCCCCGGGGGTACTGAGACCCAGTACTTC.

The genes are TRBV2 and TRBJ2-6; no firm D call. Germline values: CDR1 SNHLY, CDR2 FYNNEI. Between the trimmed V and J ends, which lost 7 bases and 0 bases, there was a span of 10 bases. The CDR3 spans 15 residues. The CDR3 protein is CASTIQVSGANVLTF. As DNA, the CDR3 is TGTGCCAGCACTATTCAGGTCTCTGGGGCCAACGTCCTGACTTTC.

The chain combines TRBV30 with TRBJ2-1, with 9 bases matching TRBD2. Germline lookup yields CDR1 GTSNPN and CDR2 SVGIG (reference sequence). V lost 1 base, J lost 3 bases, and 4 bases stayed unmatched. The CDR3 has 15 residues. CDR3 sequence reads: CAWSAGTSIYNEQFF. The DNA for the CDR3 is TGTGCCTGGAGTGCCGGGACTAGCATCTACAATGAGCAGTTCTTC.

This sequence joins TRBV7-8 and TRBJ1-5, with 8 bases lining up with TRBD1. Germline V lookup: CDR1 SGHVS, CDR2 FQNEAQ. The CDR3 covers 16 residues. V was clipped by 4 bases and J by 5 bases; unmatched bases: 10. CDR3 nucleotides: TGTGCCAGCAGCTCTCGACAGGGGATGAGGGATCAGCCCCAGCATTTT. Amino acids: CASSSRQGMRDQPQHF.

The chain is built from TRBV5-1 and TRBJ2-1; D may be TRBD2 (5 bases). The CDR3 is 15 residues long. Trimming took off 2 bases at V and 3 bases at J, with 12 bases between the two ends. CDR1 is SGHRS and CDR2 is YFSETQ in the germline V gene. CDR3 DNA sequence: TGCGCCAGCAGCTTTGGCGGACTTGACTACAATGAGCAGTTCTTC. Its protein is CASSFGGLDYNEQFF.

The CDR3 bases are TGTGCCAGCAGCCCTACAGCGGGGTTAGCCAAAAACATTCAGTACTTC. Protein: CASSPTAGLAKNIQYF. The gene calls are TRBV7-2 and TRBJ2-4, with 7 bases matching TRBD2. Germline loops: CDR1 SGHTA, CDR2 FQGNSA. The CDR3 is made up of 16 amino acids. The junction had 7 bases not matched to a gene; V was cut back by 5 bases and J by 0 bases.

The V call is TRBV2, the J call TRBJ2-2; 9 bases are a match to TRBD1. Germline assignment: CDR1 SNHLY and CDR2 FYNNEI. The CDR3 has 14 residues. V trimming: 6 bases; J trimming: 2 bases; junction bases outside the gene matches: 1. The CDR3 protein is CASRDRGNTGELFF. The CDR3 bases are TGTGCCAGCAGGGACAGGGGTAACACCGGGGAGCTGTTTTTT.

This chain joins TRBV5-6 and TRBJ2-7; 9 positions match TRBD1. CDR3 length: 15 amino acids. The trim removed 5 bases at V and 2 bases at J, leaving 8 bases unmatched. CDR1 and CDR2 from the germline V gene are SGHDT and YYEEEE. The chain's CDR3 is CASRKGQGIPYEQYF. Written as DNA, the CDR3 is TGTGCCAGCAGAAAGGGACAGGGAATCCCCTACGAGCAGTACTTC. The variable domain in full, completed from reference TRBV5-6 and TRBJ2-7, reads DAGVTQSPTHLIKTRGQQVTLRCSPKSGHDTVSWYQQALGQGPQFIFQYYEEEERQRGNFPDRFSGHQFPNYSSELNVNALLLGDSALYLCASRKGQGIPYEQYFGPGTRLTVT.

The J gene is TRBJ2-5, the V gene TRBV19; 11 bases align to TRBD1. The CDR3 sequence is 15 residues long. V lost 4 bases, J lost 4 bases, and 5 bases stayed unmatched. From germline, CDR1 is LNHDA and CDR2 SQIVND (reference sequence). The DNA of the CDR3 is TGTGCCAGTAGTAATCCCGGGACAGGGGGAGAGACCCAGTACTTC. Amino acids: CASSNPGTGGETQYF.

The chain recombines TRBV30 with TRBJ2-3; no reliable D call. V lost 3 bases and J 1 base, leaving 14 bases between the germline ends. This CDR3 contains 15 residues. In germline, CDR1 is GTSNPN, CDR2 SVGIG (reference sequence). CDR3 loop: CAWRTYHTGTDTQYF. In DNA form, the CDR3 reads TGTGCCTGGAGAACATACCATACCGGCACAGATACGCAGTATTTT.

The J gene is TRBJ2-7, the V gene TRBV13; TRBD2 matches 9 bases. Germline V gives CDR1 PRHDT, CDR2 FYEKMQ (reference sequence). With V trimmed by 0 bases and J by 2 bases, 14 bases remained unmatched. The length of the CDR3 is 19 residues. This CDR3 reads CASSLGGFGSGRTPYEQYF. In DNA form, the CDR3 reads TGTGCCAGCAGCTTAGGGGGGTTTGGGAGCGGGAGGACCCCCTACGAGCAGTACTTC.

This chain joins TRBV11-2 and TRBJ1-2, with TRBD1 identical over 7 bases. The V gene's germline CDR1 is SGHAT and CDR2 FQNNGV. Trimming at V came to 0 bases and at J to 2 bases, leaving 3 bases not matched to a gene. This CDR3 is built from 15 residues. The CDR3, as DNA: TGTGCCAGCAGCTTAGAGACAGGGAGAAACTATGGCTACACCTTC. Protein sequence: CASSLETGRNYGYTF.

Worth noting for this clone: An end of the junction does not agree with germline; a read error may underlie this. CDR3 amino acids: CASRYSYEQYF. In nucleotides, the CDR3 is TGTGCCAGCAGGTACTCCTACGAGCAGTACTTC. The rearrangement joins TRBV6-5 to TRBJ2-7; D is undetermined. From germline, CDR1 is MNHEY and CDR2 SVGAGI. The CDR3 is 11 amino acids.

This rearrangement joins TRBV25-1 to TRBJ2-3; D is possibly TRBD1 (5 bases). V was pared by 4 bases and J by 2 bases, with 7 bases between. Germline values: CDR1 MGHDK, CDR2 SYGVNS. This CDR3 contains 13 residues. The CDR3 DNA reads as TGTGCCAGCAGTGGACAGACCACAGATACGCAGTATTTT. Amino acid sequence: CASSGQTTDTQYF. Supplemented by reference TRBV25-1 and TRBJ2-3, the full variable domain reads EADIYQTPRYLVIGTGKKITLECSQTMGHDKMYWYQQDPGMELHLIHYSYGVNSTEKGDLSSESTVSRIRTEHFPLTLESARPSHTSQYLCASSGQTTDTQYFGPGTRLTVL.

The chain recombines TRBV6-5 with TRBJ1-3; tentatively, D is TRBD1 (6 bases). This CDR3 region has 14 residues. Germline CDR1 is MNHEY and CDR2 is SVGAGI. V lost 8 bases to trimming and J lost 2 bases, with 13 bases between them. CDR3 DNA sequence: TGTGCCAGCGGCCGAGGGGGTACTGGAAACACCATATATTTT. Protein sequence: CASGRGGTGNTIYF.

This rearrangement joins TRBV21-1 to TRBJ1-4; the table's D call of TRBD1 was not tested on the DNA. TRBV21-1 constitutes a pseudogene. CDR3 length: 16 amino acids. CDR3 amino acids: CASSPYTETTNEKLFF. The CDR3 DNA follows: TGTGCCAGCAGCCCTTATACAGAGACAACTAATGAAAAACTGTTTTTT.

The chain combines TRBV6-5 with TRBJ1-5; TRBD1 aligns across 7 bases. V trimming: 6 bases; J trimming: 1 base; junction bases outside the gene matches: 6. Germline V lookup: CDR1 MNHEY, CDR2 SVGAGI. The CDR3 length is 15 residues. In nucleotides, the CDR3 is TGTGCCAGCAGACCCCAGGGGGGAAGCAATCAGCCCCAGCATTTT. Translation gives CASRPQGGSNQPQHF.

This sequence joins TRBV27 and TRBJ1-1; the match to TRBD1 covers 10 bases. CDR1 and CDR2 (germline): MNHEY, SMNVEV (reference sequence). This CDR3 region has 14 residues. The ends lost 7 bases at V and 4 bases at J; junction bases unmatched: 6. Here the CDR3 DNA reads TGTGCCAGCACCATGACAGGGGGCCTCACTGAAGCTTTCTTT. Its protein is CASTMTGGLTEAFF.

The rearrangement links TRBV7-3 to TRBJ1-2; no reliable D call. Germline assignment: CDR1 SGHTA and CDR2 FQGTGA. Trimming cost V 0 bases and J 0 bases, with 8 bases left between them. The CDR3 has 15 amino acids. CDR3 nucleotides: TGTGCCAGCAGCTTAACCGGGAAGTCTAACTATGGCTACACCTTC. The encoded protein is CASSLTGKSNYGYTF. Together with reference TRBV7-3 and TRBJ1-2, the CDR3 gives the full variable domain: GAGVSQTPSNKVTEKGKYVELRCDPISGHTALYWYRQSLGQGPEFLIYFQGTGAADDSGLPNDRFFAVRPEGSVSTLKIQRTERGDSAVYLCASSLTGKSNYGYTFGSGTRLTVV.

The V and J genes are TRBV15 and TRBJ2-3; D perhaps matches TRBD1 (5 bases). The CDR3 consists of 12 residues. Germline values: CDR1 LNHNV, CDR2 YYDKDF (reference sequence). The germline V and J ends were trimmed by 3 bases and 4 bases, with 5 bases remaining between them. CDR3 nucleotides: TGTGCCACCAGCAGGGGGCCAGATACGCAGTATTTT. Residues: CATSRGPDTQYF.